This is a list of T cell receptor beta chains from one sample in a study of cytomegalovirus exposure and HLA in healthy donors. Data came from immunoSEQ multiplex PCR; TCRdb stores just in-frame clones and leaves some out. The sample has roughly 130,000 clones, about 80% seen once. Sequenced input: PBMCs. Every receptor here comes from a man aged 18-30 years in good health and CMV-seronegative. The CDR3 runs from the conserved cysteine through the conserved F or W. The D gene is left open where the match is weak. Expanded clones get a size class; other rows say once, few or many, or leave the size out.

V gene,clone size,J gene,D gene,CDR3 DNA,CDR3 protein
TRBV25-1,.,TRBJ2-7,.,TGTGCCAGCAGGGAGTTCGTCGAGCAGTACTTC,CASREFVEQYF
TRBV4-3,.,TRBJ2-3,TRBD1,TGCGCCAGCAGCCTCCGGGACAGCGAGGCGCAGTATTTT,CASSLRDSEAQYF
TRBV7-9,few,TRBJ1-4,TRBD1,TGTGCCAGCAACACCGGGACAGGGAATGAAAAACTGTTTTTT,CASNTGTGNEKLFF
TRBV9,.,TRBJ1-1,.,TGTGCCAGCAGCGTAGCCGAAACCAGGGGCTTGGGCGCTGAAGCTTTCTTT,CASSVAETRGLGAEAFF
TRBV4-3,.,TRBJ2-7,TRBD2,TGCGCCAGCAGCCCCGAGGTGGCGGGACTAGCCCAGTACGAGCAGTACTTC,CASSPEVAGLAQYEQYF
TRBV10-3,.,TRBJ2-5,.,TGTGCCATCACCGGGAGTCTTCAAGAGACCCAGTACTTC,CAITGSLQETQYF
TRBV28,.,TRBJ2-3,TRBD2,TGTGCCAGCAGTTCACCTCGACTAGCCTATACGCAGTATTTT,CASSSPRLAYTQYF
TRBV27,.,TRBJ2-1,TRBD1,TGTGCCAGCAGTTTCTCGGGACAGGGGATTTGGAATGAGCAGTTCTTC,CASSFSGQGIWNEQFF
TRBV6-5,.,TRBJ1-2,.,TGTGCCAGCGGGCACGGTACTAACTATGGCTACACCTTC,CASGHGTNYGYTF
TRBV7-3,.,TRBJ2-3,.,TGTGCCAGCAGCTCTGGGACTAGCACAGATACGCAGTATTTT,CASSSGTSTDTQYF
TRBV19,.,TRBJ1-5,.,TGTGCCAGTACCGAGGGGGGGTTCGGCAATCAGCCCCAGCATTTT,CASTEGGFGNQPQHF
TRBV11-2,few,TRBJ2-3,TRBD2,TGTGCCAGCAGCCCAAGGATGGGACTAGCGGGAGGCAATTTGAATACGCAGTATTTT,CASSPRMGLAGGNLNTQYF
TRBV18,.,TRBJ2-7,TRBD1,TGTGCCAGCTCACTAGGGACAGGGGATGGTTACGAGCAGTACTTC,CASSLGTGDGYEQYF
TRBV5-6,.,TRBJ1-5,.,TGTGCCAGCAGCTTGAGTTCAGGGTTTTATCAGCCCCAGCATTTT,CASSLSSGFYQPQHF
TRBV2,.,TRBJ1-5,TRBD1,TGTGCCAGCAGGACAGGGGGTACGGGCAATCAGCCCCAGCATTTT,CASRTGGTGNQPQHF
TRBV5-1,.,TRBJ1-6,.,TGCGCCAGCAACAGTAATAATTCACCCCTCCACTTT,CASNSNNSPLHF
TRBV20-1,.,TRBJ2-1,.,TGCAGTGCTAGAGCCGACAATGAGCAGTTCTTC,CSARADNEQFF
TRBV15,.,TRBJ1-1,.,TGTGCCACCAGCAGAGATAGGGGGATCACTGAAGCTTTCTTT,CATSRDRGITEAFF
TRBV18,.,TRBJ2-7,TRBD2,TGTGCCAGCTCAGGGGGTAGCGGGGAAGCCTACGAGCAGTACTTC,CASSGGSGEAYEQYF